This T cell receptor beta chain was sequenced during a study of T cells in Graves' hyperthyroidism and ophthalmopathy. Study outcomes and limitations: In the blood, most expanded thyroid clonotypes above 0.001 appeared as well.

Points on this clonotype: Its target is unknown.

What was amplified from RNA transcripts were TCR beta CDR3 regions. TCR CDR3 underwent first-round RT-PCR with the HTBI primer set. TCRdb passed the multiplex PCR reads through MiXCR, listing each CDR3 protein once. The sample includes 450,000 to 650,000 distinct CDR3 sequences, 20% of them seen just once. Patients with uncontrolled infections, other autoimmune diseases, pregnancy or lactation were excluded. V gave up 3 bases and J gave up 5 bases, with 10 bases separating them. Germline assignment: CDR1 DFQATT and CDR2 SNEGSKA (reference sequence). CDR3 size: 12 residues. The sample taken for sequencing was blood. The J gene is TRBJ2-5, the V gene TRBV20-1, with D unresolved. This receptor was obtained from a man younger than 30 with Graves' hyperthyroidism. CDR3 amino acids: CSARGDTETQYF. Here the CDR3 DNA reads TGCAGTGCTAGGGGTGACACGGAGACCCAGTACTTC.